These 23 T cell receptor beta chains were all obtained from the same sample, sequenced in a study of T cell repertoires in cytomegalovirus infection. These receptors are not linked to any known antigen. TCRdb itself ran the reads through MiXCR, one entry per CDR3 protein. The sample holds about 570,000 distinct CDR3 sequences; approximately 40% are singletons and the top ten take 40% to 60%. Sequencing was performed on cultured PBMCs, taken from culture after CMV antigen stimulation. The receptors come from a human donor in good health (CMV status not recorded). Some clones in this sample may be carry-over from other donors' samples.

The chain has TRBV5-1 and TRBJ2-7, with a tentative D call TRBD2 (6 bases). This CDR3 comprises 15 residues. V was shortened by 0 bases and J by 2 bases, with 12 bases between the two germline ends. Looked up from germline, CDR1 is SGHRS and CDR2 is YFSETQ. CDR3 nucleotide sequence: TGCGCCAGCAGCTTGGAGCCTAGCGAACCCTACGAGCAGTACTTC. The encoded protein is CASSLEPSEPYEQYF.

The gene calls are TRBV7-6 and TRBJ1-4; 9 bases fit TRBD1. Germline CDR1 SGHVS, CDR2 FNYEAQ. V dropped 5 bases and J dropped 11; count of bases not matched to a gene: 9. This CDR3 has 14 residues. CDR3 nucleotides: TGTGCCAGCAGCCCAGGGGACAGGGATCCGAAACTGTTTTTT. It specifies CASSPGDRDPKLFF.

The rearrangement joins TRBV12-3 or TRBV12-4 to TRBJ2-1; 8 bases match TRBD1. The CDR3 is 14 residues long. V was clipped by 3 bases and J by 7 bases; unmatched bases: 5. The CDR3 loop reads CASSFGQGVNEQFF. The CDR3 nucleotides are TGTGCCAGCAGTTTCGGACAGGGCGTTAATGAGCAGTTCTTC.

This clonotype came up many times. This sequence joins TRBV7-2 and TRBJ2-5, with 12 positions matching TRBD2. Losses at the gene ends were 6 bases for V and 1 base for J; bases not matched to a gene: 3. Germline CDR1 is SGHTA and CDR2 is FQGNSA. The CDR3 is 15 amino acids. The chain's CDR3 is CASRLGLAGQETQYF. CDR3 bases: TGTGCCAGCAGGTTGGGACTAGCGGGCCAAGAGACCCAGTACTTC. Full variable domain (remainder filled in from reference TRBV7-2 and TRBJ2-5): GAGVSQSPSNKVTEKGKDVELRCDPISGHTALYWYRQSLGQGLEFLIYFQGNSAPDKSGLPSDRFSAERTGGSVSTLTIQRTQQEDSAVYLCASRLGLAGQETQYFGPGTRLLVL.

This clonotype was counted at least ten times. The chain is built from TRBV7-2 and TRBJ2-7, with TRBD2 matching 8 bases. The trim removed 1 base at V and 0 bases at J, leaving 8 bases unmatched. The germline V gene has CDR1 SGHTA and CDR2 FQGNSA. The CDR3 length is 17 residues. CDR3 sequence reads: CASSLGLARPSSYEQYF. CDR3 in DNA: TGTGCCAGCAGCTTAGGACTAGCGCGCCCGAGCTCCTACGAGCAGTACTTC.

This chain connects TRBV30 to TRBJ1-1; D call uncertain. This CDR3 contains 11 residues. From germline, CDR1 is GTSNPN and CDR2 SVGIG (reference sequence). The CDR3 region is CAQWMGSEAFF. In nucleotides, the CDR3 is TGTGCTCAATGGATGGGGAGTGAAGCTTTCTTT.

The CDR3 here is CAISESGTPGENEKLFF. The DNA for the CDR3 is TGTGCCATCAGTGAGTCCGGGACCCCGGGAGAGAACGAAAAACTGTTTTTT. V is TRBV10-3 and J is TRBJ1-4; TRBD1 might be the D (5 bases). This CDR3 comprises 17 residues. Germline V gene data show CDR1 as ENHRY and CDR2 as SYGVKD. Trimming removed 0 bases from V and 8 bases from J, with 19 bases in between.

This clonotype has a handful of counts. V usage is TRBV7-2 and J usage is TRBJ2-7, with D possibly being TRBD1 (5 bases). Germline V gives CDR1 SGHTA, CDR2 FQGNSA. Trimming shortened V by 3 bases and J by 5 bases, and 14 bases separated the two germline ends. The CDR3 has 14 amino acids. DNA for the CDR3: TGTGCCAGCAGCTTGAGCAGGGTGGTCGACGAGCAGTACTTC. This gives the protein CASSLSRVVDEQYF.

V usage is TRBV27 and J usage is TRBJ1-1, with a tentative D call TRBD1 (6 bases). Looked up from germline, CDR1 is MNHEY and CDR2 is SMNVEV (reference sequence). The length of the CDR3 is 13 residues. Trimming pared 7 bases from V and 8 bases from J, leaving 17 bases between. CDR3 in amino acids: CASKGGGSGEAFF. The CDR3 DNA reads as TGTGCCAGCAAGGGGGGGGGGTCAGGAGAAGCTTTCTTT.

The genes are TRBV20-1 and TRBJ1-2; TRBD1 aligns across 7 bases. CDR3 length: 14 residues. Trimming removed 3 bases from V and 8 bases from J; junction bases left unmatched: 12. Germline assignment: CDR1 DFQATT and CDR2 SNEGSKA (reference sequence). CDR3 sequence reads: CSASPFYQGDGYTF. The CDR3 DNA reads as TGCAGTGCTAGCCCTTTTTACCAGGGGGACGGCTACACCTTC.

This clonotype was observed a few times. The gene calls are TRBV4-2 and TRBJ2-3, with D uncertain. Trimming left V 0 bases short and J 3 bases short, with 7 bases between. Per germline, CDR1 LGHNA and CDR2 YNFKEQ. CDR3 length: 14 residues. The CDR3 nucleotides are TGTGCCAGCAGCCAAGACGTGTTGACAGATACGCAGTATTTT. It yields the protein CASSQDVLTDTQYF.

The rearrangement joins TRBV3-1 to TRBJ2-5; D gene ambiguous. Germline lookup yields CDR1 LGHDT and CDR2 YNNKEL (reference sequence). V shed 6 bases and J shed 3 bases, with 11 bases lying between them. CDR3 length equals 13 residues. The CDR3, as DNA: TGTGCCAGCAGACAATCCCGCGAAGAGACCCAGTACTTC. It is translated as CASRQSREETQYF.

The chain uses TRBV6-6 and TRBJ2-3; 11 bases agree with TRBD1. V was pared by 2 bases and J by 8 bases, with 6 bases of the junction left unmatched. Germline lookup yields CDR1 MNHNY and CDR2 SVGAGI (reference sequence). The CDR3 spans 15 residues. DNA for the CDR3: TGTGCCAGCAGTTACGGGACAGGGGGAGTCGGTACGCAGTATTTT. This gives the protein CASSYGTGGVGTQYF.

The CDR3 sequence: CASSKRTAEDEQYF. CDR3 sequence (DNA): TGTGCCAGCAGTAAAAGAACCGCGGAGGACGAGCAGTACTTC. The chain has TRBV6-8 and TRBJ2-7; D possibly corresponds to TRBD2 (5 bases). Trimming stripped 5 bases from V and 5 bases from J, with 16 bases between. The CDR3 covers 14 residues. The germline V gene encodes CDR1 MNHGY and CDR2 SAAAGT.

The rearrangement joins TRBV7-6 to TRBJ1-1; D unresolved. V lost 4 bases to trimming and J lost 1 base, with 16 bases between them. This CDR3 region has 16 residues. The germline V gene encodes CDR1 SGHVS and CDR2 FNYEAQ. The CDR3 is CASSSTQRSWNTEAFF. The DNA for the CDR3 is TGTGCCAGCAGCTCTACTCAACGCAGCTGGAACACTGAAGCTTTCTTT.

This clonotype was recorded at least ten times. The rearrangement links TRBV7-2 to TRBJ2-3; 8 nucleotides match TRBD2. There are 13 residues in the CDR3. CDR1 is SGHTA, CDR2 FQGNSA, per germline. With V trimmed by 3 bases and J by 9 bases, 5 bases remained unmatched. The CDR3 loop is CASSFAGRGTQYF. CDR3 DNA sequence: TGTGCCAGCAGCTTTGCCGGGAGGGGGACGCAGTATTTT.

V gene TRBV12-3 or TRBV12-4 combines with J gene TRBJ1-1, with D unresolved. V was pared by 3 bases and J by 1 base, with 9 bases between. This CDR3 has 14 amino acids. CDR3 coding DNA: TGTGCCAGCAGTTTGGGGAGCTGGAACACTGAAGCTTTCTTT. It yields the protein CASSLGSWNTEAFF.

V gene TRBV12-3 or TRBV12-4 combines with J gene TRBJ2-2, with 11 bases lining up with TRBD2. There are 16 residues in the CDR3. J was trimmed by 9 bases and V by 3 bases; bases with no gene match: 9. CDR3 sequence reads: CASSFLLAGEVRELFF. The CDR3 DNA reads as TGTGCCAGCAGTTTCCTACTAGCGGGAGAGGTGAGGGAGCTGTTTTTT.

The rearrangement uses TRBV2 and TRBJ2-5; D is ambiguous. The CDR3 is 11 residues long. The germline V gene has CDR1 SNHLY and CDR2 FYNNEI. Trimming removed 8 bases from V and 4 bases from J, with 8 bases in between. Here the CDR3 reads CASESLETQYF. In DNA, the CDR3 is TGTGCCAGCGAGAGTTTAGAGACCCAGTACTTC.

V gene TRBV6-1 combines with J gene TRBJ2-3; no definite D call. CDR1 is MNHNS, CDR2 SASEGT, per germline. The CDR3 is 14 residues long. Trimming left V 6 bases short and J 1 base short, with 11 bases between. In DNA, the CDR3 is TGTGCCAGCAGGGACCTGTGGGGCACAGATACGCAGTATTTT. Translating gives CASRDLWGTDTQYF.

This clonotype has more than one count but fewer than ten. The CDR3 DNA is TGTGCCAGCAGTTTGTACAGAATCCCTGGGGCCAACGTCCTGACTTTC. This codes for CASSLYRIPGANVLTF. The rearrangement links TRBV27 to TRBJ2-6; D unresolved. The germline V gene has CDR1 MNHEY and CDR2 SMNVEV (reference sequence). The V end was cut by 3 bases, the J end by 2 bases, with 11 bases between. This CDR3 has 16 residues.

The genes are TRBV28 and TRBJ2-2; no definite D call. The CDR3 has 13 residues. CDR1 is MDHEN and CDR2 is SYDVKM in the germline V gene. V dropped 5 bases and J dropped 7 bases, with 11 bases sitting between them. In DNA form, the CDR3 reads TGTGCCAGCAGTCCATCCCTTGGCGGGGAGCTGTTTTTT. Translation: CASSPSLGGELFF.

V is TRBV7-2 and J is TRBJ2-6; 7 bases are shared with TRBD2. The CDR3 has 17 residues. Trimming removed 2 bases from V and 1 base from J; junction bases left unmatched: 5. The germline V gene has CDR1 SGHTA and CDR2 FQGNSA. CDR3 loop: CASSLSGGNSGANVLTF. CDR3 nucleotide sequence: TGTGCCAGCAGCTTATCGGGGGGAAATTCTGGGGCCAACGTCCTGACTTTC. The full variable domain, in which reference TRBV7-2 and TRBJ2-6 provide the parts outside the CDR3, is GAGVSQSPSNKVTEKGKDVELRCDPISGHTALYWYRQSLGQGLEFLIYFQGNSAPDKSGLPSDRFSAERTGGSVSTLTIQRTQQEDSAVYLCASSLSGGNSGANVLTFGAGSRLTVL.